This T cell receptor (beta chain) appears in the sequencing data of a study of blood T cell repertoires in COVID-19. CDR3 length: 15 amino acids. Germline lookup yields CDR1 MNHEY and CDR2 SVGEGT. V lost 0 bases and J 3 bases, leaving 9 bases between the germline ends. Repertoires were generated with immunoSEQ multiplex PCR, while TCRdb's copy carries only in-frame clones and drops some. The repertoire holds about 250,000 clones, with roughly 86% as singletons. This receptor was taken from a woman aged 60 to 75 who had recovered from COVID-19. This chain joins TRBV6-2 or TRBV6-3 and TRBJ1-5; perhaps TRBD1 as D (5 bases). Sequenced: peripheral blood. CDR3 bases: TGTGCCAGCAGTTACTCCCGGGGACTCAATCAGCCCCAGCATTTT. Amino acid sequence: CASSYSRGLNQPQHF.